These T cell receptor beta chains were read from a single sample in a study of tumor-infiltrating lymphocytes in primary liver carcinoma. In TCRdb, the multiplex PCR reads were re-called with MiXCR into one record per CDR3 protein. In the table there are 24,000 or so distinct CDR3 sequences, about 74% of which are singletons. Sequencing was done on a sample of liver tumor tissue from sampling region 5. These receptors all stem from a woman under 40 with primary liver carcinoma and hepatitis B virus infection. Each CDR3 is given with its conserved first and last residue. D genes are given only for firm matches. Size is stated for part of the rows, as once, few or many counts, or as a class when the clone is expanded.

DNA: TGTGCCAGCAGTTCTCCCTCTTCGGTTTTAGCGGGAAGCAGCCCCTATGAGCAGTTCTTC
CDR3: CASSSPSSVLAGSSPYEQFF
size: .
J: TRBJ2-1
V: TRBV28
D: TRBD2

DNA: TGTGCCAGCAGTTACTCTTTAGGCAGCGGATCCACAGATACGCAGTATTTT
CDR3: CASSYSLGSGSTDTQYF
size: .
J: TRBJ2-3
V: TRBV6-6
D: .

DNA: TGTGCGAGCAGGACCTACCCGGGGAGCGAAGAGACCCAGTACTTC
CDR3: CASRTYPGSEETQYF
size: .
J: TRBJ2-5
V: TRBV12-3/TRBV12-4
D: .

DNA: TGTGCCAGCAGCTACATACTGGGGACGGTGAACCCCTACGAGCAGTACTTC
CDR3: CASSYILGTVNPYEQYF
size: once
J: TRBJ2-7
V: TRBV11-2
D: .

DNA: TGTGCTAGCAGTTACACAGGGACGGATTCACCCCTCCATTTT
CDR3: CASSYTGTDSPLHF
size: .
J: TRBJ1-6
V: TRBV6-6
D: .

DNA: TGCGCCAGCACTCTAGGACAGGGAAAGAGGCAGTACTTC
CDR3: CASTLGQGKRQYF
size: .
J: TRBJ2-7
V: TRBV14
D: TRBD1

DNA: TGTGCCAGCAGCTTGACCGGGACAGCCTACGAGCAGTACTTC
CDR3: CASSLTGTAYEQYF
size: .
J: TRBJ2-7
V: TRBV11-3
D: TRBD1

DNA: TGTGCCAGCAGTGAAACTCAGCCGGGACTAGGGGGAATCGTTGAGACCCAGTACTTC
CDR3: CASSETQPGLGGIVETQYF
size: .
J: TRBJ2-5
V: TRBV6-1
D: TRBD2

DNA: TGTGCCATCGGTCCCACGGCGACGCGGGATGAGCTGTTCTTC
CDR3: CAIGPTATRDELFF
size: once
J: TRBJ2-1
V: TRBV10-3
D: .

DNA: TGTGCCAGCAGCTTAGCATTAGGTGGGGCGAACACCAGGGAGCTGTTTTTT
CDR3: CASSLALGGANTRELFF
size: .
J: TRBJ2-2
V: TRBV11-2
D: .

DNA: TGCAGCGGCGCTGCCCAGAGCGTAGTCGATGAGCGGTTCTTC
CDR3: CSGAAQSVVDERFF
size: .
J: TRBJ2-1
V: TRBV29-1
D: .

DNA: TGTGCCAGCAGCTCGACTAGCGCAAGCTCCTACCATGAACAGTTCTTC
CDR3: CASSSTSASSYHEQFF
size: few
J: TRBJ2-1
V: TRBV5-4
D: TRBD2

DNA: TGTGCCAGCAGTTTAGCGGGATCCCGTGGGGGCACAGATACGCAGTATTTT
CDR3: CASSLAGSRGGTDTQYF
size: many
J: TRBJ2-3
V: TRBV28
D: .

DNA: TGTGCCAGTAGCTTAAGGGGCTGGGTAATTAGGGAGACCCAGTGCTTC
CDR3: CASSLRGWVIRETQCF
size: .
J: TRBJ2-5
V: TRBV13
D: .

DNA: TGTGCCAGCAGCTTGGTGTCGACAGATACGCAGTATTTT
CDR3: CASSLVSTDTQYF
size: .
J: TRBJ2-3
V: TRBV5-6
D: .

DNA: TGTGCCAGCCTACAATCCTGTACGCAGTGTTACGAGCAGTACTTC
CDR3: CASLQSCTQCYEQYF
size: .
J: TRBJ2-7
V: TRBV12-3/TRBV12-4
D: .

DNA: TGTGCCATTGCTTCAGGGGGGGGGAACACTGAAGCTTTCTTT
CDR3: CAIASGGGNTEAFF
size: .
J: TRBJ1-1
V: TRBV24-1
D: TRBD1

DNA: TGCGCCAGCAGCAAAGCACGGCGGGAGTACGATACGCAGTATTTT
CDR3: CASSKARREYDTQYF
size: .
J: TRBJ2-3
V: TRBV5-1
D: TRBD2

DNA: TGTGCAAGCGGCTTGGACGTCAGTAATTCACCCCTCCACTTC
CDR3: CASGLDVSNSPLHF
size: once
J: TRBJ1-6
V: TRBV5-5
D: .

DNA: TGTGCCGGCAGCGCTGAGTTGGAGATCTATGGTTACACCTTC
CDR3: CAGSAELEIYGYTF
size: .
J: TRBJ1-2
V: TRBV4-3
D: .

DNA: TGCGCCAGCGGCTCGACCGGCGGGGACACTGAAGCTTTCTTT
CDR3: CASGSTGGDTEAFF
size: .
J: TRBJ1-1
V: TRBV5-1
D: .

DNA: TGTGTCTGGAGTGTACGGGACAATGCGCAGTATTTT
CDR3: CVWSVRDNAQYF
size: .
J: TRBJ2-3
V: TRBV30
D: .

DNA: TGTGCCAGTAGCCCCTGGGAGGGAAAACCGTTTTTT
CDR3: CASSPWEGKPFF
size: .
J: TRBJ1-4
V: TRBV11-2
D: .

DNA: TGTGCCAGCAGCGTAGACGCGCACCCTCCACCCACAGACACGCAGTATTTT
CDR3: CASSVDAHPPPTDTQYF
size: .
J: TRBJ2-3
V: TRBV5-4
D: .

DNA: TGCGCCAGCTCCCCGGGACGGGAGACCCACGAGCAGTACTTC
CDR3: CASSPGRETHEQYF
size: once
J: TRBJ2-7
V: TRBV18
D: .

DNA: TGTGCCAGCATCACCTCTCTAGCGGGAGGGTTCAATGAGCAGTTCTTC
CDR3: CASITSLAGGFNEQFF
size: .
J: TRBJ2-1
V: TRBV11-2
D: TRBD2

DNA: TGTGCCAGCAGTTTGAGGGAGATTCGGGACAGTATTGGGTACAATGAGCAGTTCTTC
CDR3: CASSLREIRDSIGYNEQFF
size: many
J: TRBJ2-1
V: TRBV12-3/TRBV12-4
D: TRBD1

DNA: TGTGCCACCAGCCGTGATGGAACGAGGAATGAGCAGTTCTTC
CDR3: CATSRDGTRNEQFF
size: many
J: TRBJ2-1
V: TRBV24-1
D: .

DNA: TGTGCCAGCAATGCACTATCCGGAGCTTCAACCCTCCACTTT
CDR3: CASNALSGASTLHF
size: .
J: TRBJ1-6
V: TRBV28
D: .

DNA: TGCAGCGTTGGGACTAGCGAGAGCTCCTACGATGAGCAGTTATTC
CDR3: CSVGTSESSYDEQLF
size: .
J: TRBJ2-1
V: TRBV29-1
D: TRBD2

DNA: TGTGCCAGCAGCCGTGATACTAGCGGAGTGACCCAGAACTTC
CDR3: CASSRDTSGVTQNF
size: .
J: TRBJ2-5
V: TRBV11-2
D: TRBD2

DNA: TGTGCCAGCAGTTACGGTGGGCTTAGGGTCAACGTCCTGACATTC
CDR3: CASSYGGLRVNVLTF
size: .
J: TRBJ2-6
V: TRBV6-2/TRBV6-3
D: .

DNA: TGTGCCAGCAGTCTGAGTCGAGATATGCAGTATTTT
CDR3: CASSLSRDMQYF
size: .
J: TRBJ2-3
V: TRBV28
D: .

DNA: TGTGCCAGCAGCAGCGGGAACCCGGATACGCAGTATTTT
CDR3: CASSSGNPDTQYF
size: many
J: TRBJ2-3
V: TRBV7-9
D: TRBD2

DNA: TGTGCCAGCAGCCAGACGCGACAGGGGAGGGGAGATACGCAGTGTTTC
CDR3: CASSQTRQGRGDTQCF
size: .
J: TRBJ2-3
V: TRBV11-2
D: .

DNA: TGTGCCAGCAGTAAACAGTCTGCCGTATATAATTCAGACCTCCACTTT
CDR3: CASSKQSAVYNSDLHF
size: .
J: TRBJ1-6
V: TRBV6-5
D: .

DNA: TGTGCCAGCAGTCGGGGACAGGGGGCGATCAAACAGTACTTC
CDR3: CASSRGQGAIKQYF
size: .
J: TRBJ2-7
V: TRBV28
D: TRBD1